A single sample gave rise to the 18 T cell receptor beta chains below, sequenced in a study of blood T cell repertoires in COVID-19. The method was immunoSEQ multiplex PCR; TCRdb's version includes in-frame clones alone and lacks a portion of them. The table includes around 250,000 clones, roughly 80% detected once. Sequencing was done on a sample of PBMCs or T cells enriched from blood (not recorded which). The receptors originated from a man aged 40-50 years who had been exposed to COVID-19.

The chain has TRBV27 and TRBJ1-2; D unresolved. Germline V gene sequence: CDR1 MNHEY, CDR2 SMNVEV (reference sequence). V lost 3 bases to trimming and J lost 6 bases, with 11 bases between them. This CDR3 is 13 amino acids long. Here the CDR3 DNA reads TGTGCCAGCAGTTTCCACAACCGGGATGGCTACACCTTC. Its protein is CASSFHNRDGYTF.

The sample holds one count of this clone. The rearrangement links TRBV6-1 to TRBJ1-5, with D unresolved. Germline V gene sequence: CDR1 MNHNS, CDR2 SASEGT. Trimming removed 1 base from V and 9 bases from J, with 13 bases in between. The CDR3 totals 14 residues. The CDR3 DNA reads TGTGCCAGCAGTGAAGTGTTGGGAGTGGTGCCCCAGCATTTT. It is translated as CASSEVLGVVPQHF.

This rearrangement joins TRBV10-3 to TRBJ2-2, with 10 nucleotides matching TRBD2. Germline CDR1 reads ENHRY; CDR2 reads SYGVKD. CDR3 size: 15 residues. V shed 6 bases, J shed 4 bases, and the junction held 5 bases outside the gene matches. The CDR3 spells CAISAGTSATGELFF. The CDR3 coding sequence is TGTGCCATCAGCGCCGGGACTAGCGCCACCGGGGAGCTGTTTTTT.

To note about this clone: The junction does not match germline at one end; this may be a read error. The chain joins TRBV7-7 to TRBJ2-7, with 8 bases matching TRBD1. The CDR3 has 15 amino acids. Germline V gene data show CDR1 as SSHAT and CDR2 as FNYEAQ (reference sequence). The CDR3 DNA is TGTGCTAGCAGCGTCAGACAGGGGCCCCCCTACGAGCAGTACTTC. It codes for CASSVRQGPPYEQYF.

The chain has TRBV6-1 and TRBJ1-2; possible D gene TRBD1, 5 bases. Germline lookup yields CDR1 MNHNS and CDR2 SASEGT. CDR3 size: 15 residues. Trimming pared 3 bases from V and 4 bases from J, leaving 15 bases between. The CDR3, as DNA: TGTGCCAGCAGTGATCGAGGAGGGACTTTCTATGGCTACACCTTC. Encoded protein: CASSDRGGTFYGYTF.

J is TRBJ2-7 and V is TRBV7-9, with a tentative D call TRBD2 (6 bases). Deletions cut 3 bases from V and 2 bases from J, with 14 bases between. The CDR3 sequence is 15 residues long. Germline V gene lookup returns CDR1 SEHNR and CDR2 FQNEAQ (reference sequence). The CDR3 DNA reads TGTGCCAGCAGCTTCGGGACTCAACTGCCCTACGAGCAGTACTTC. It encodes CASSFGTQLPYEQYF. Full variable domain (missing parts from reference TRBV7-9 and TRBJ2-7): DTGVSQNPRHKITKRGQNVTFRCDPISEHNRLYWYRQTLGQGPEFLTYFQNEAQLEKSRLLSDRFSAERPKGSFSTLEIQRTEQGDSAMYLCASSFGTQLPYEQYFGPGTRLTVT.

The J gene is TRBJ2-3, the V gene TRBV28, with D possibly TRBD2 on 5 matching bases. The CDR3 sequence is 15 residues long. Trimming removed 7 bases from V and 3 bases from J, with 17 bases in between. Germline CDR1 is MDHEN and CDR2 is SYDVKM. CDR3 sequence reads: CASTTSVFETDTQYF. The CDR3 nucleotides read TGTGCCAGCACCACTAGTGTCTTTGAGACAGATACGCAGTATTTT.

The table lists this clone with a count of one. V is TRBV27 and J is TRBJ2-2; D unresolved. The CDR3 is made up of 13 amino acids. Trimming removed 7 bases from V and 7 bases from J, with 13 bases in between. In germline, CDR1 is MNHEY, CDR2 SMNVEV (reference sequence). The CDR3 protein is CASTSNHGGELFF. Here the CDR3 DNA reads TGTGCCAGCACCTCCAACCACGGCGGGGAGCTGTTTTTT.

J is TRBJ1-2 and V is TRBV9; 7 bases are shared with TRBD1. Germline V gene data show CDR1 as SGDLS and CDR2 as YYNGEE. The trim removed 4 bases at V and 1 base at J, leaving 10 bases unmatched. The CDR3 sequence is 16 residues long. In DNA form, the CDR3 reads TGTGCCAGCAGCTCCCGGGACAGATACTTTAACTATGGCTACACCTTC. It specifies CASSSRDRYFNYGYTF. Full variable domain (remainder filled in from reference TRBV9 and TRBJ1-2): DSGVTQTPKHLITATGQRVTLRCSPRSGDLSVYWYQQSLDQGLQFLIQYYNGEERAKGNILERFSAQQFPDLHSELNLSSLELGDSALYFCASSSRDRYFNYGYTFGSGTRLTVV.

V usage is TRBV5-8 and J usage is TRBJ2-3; no clear D gene. V was shortened by 2 bases and J by 2 bases, with 9 bases between the two germline ends. This CDR3 spans 14 amino acids. Germline-derived CDR1 and CDR2 are SGHTS and YDEGEE. The CDR3 is CASSLRQATDTQYF. The CDR3 bases are TGTGCCAGCAGCTTAAGACAAGCCACAGATACGCAGTATTTT.

This chain connects TRBV5-4 to TRBJ2-5, with TRBD1 as a possible D gene (6 bases). CDR1 SGHNT and CDR2 YYREEE come from the germline V gene (reference sequence). The length of the CDR3 is 15 residues. V was cut by 0 bases and J by 2 bases, with 11 bases left in between. The CDR3 spells CASSLATGRQETQYF. Written as DNA, the CDR3 is TGTGCCAGCAGCTTGGCTACAGGGCGACAAGAGACCCAGTACTTC.

This chain joins TRBV3-1 (or the pseudogene TRBV3-2) and TRBJ1-1; no definite D call. Germline V gene sequence: CDR1 LGHDT, CDR2 YNNKEL (reference sequence). Trimming cost V 2 bases and J 6 bases, with 10 bases left between them. There are 13 residues in the CDR3. CDR3 region: CASSQSVSAEAFF. The CDR3 DNA follows: TGTGCCAGCAGCCAATCCGTTAGCGCTGAAGCTTTCTTT.

The rearrangement uses TRBV7-9 and TRBJ2-1; D remains ambiguous. The germline gives CDR1 SEHNR, CDR2 FQNEAQ (reference sequence). CDR3 length: 11 amino acids. Trimming stripped 5 bases from V and 7 bases from J, with 6 bases between. CDR3 DNA sequence: TGTGCCAGCAGCCACACGAATGAGCAGTTCTTC. This gives the protein CASSHTNEQFF.

The chain has TRBV30 and TRBJ1-2; D call uncertain. From germline, CDR1 is GTSNPN and CDR2 SVGIG (reference sequence). The ends were cut back, 1 base at V and 4 bases at J, with 7 bases in the middle. The CDR3 covers 12 residues. This CDR3 is CAWSGAGYGYTF. CDR3 DNA sequence: TGTGCCTGGAGTGGTGCCGGCTATGGCTACACCTTC.

The chain combines TRBV23-1 with TRBJ1-2; D may be TRBD1 (6 bases). TRBV23-1 is an ORF, with its function uncertain. The V end was cut by 6 bases, the J end by 2 bases, with 25 bases between. The CDR3 is 18 residues long. The CDR3 DNA reads as TGCGCCAGCAGCCGAAGCAACCTCCTAGGGGGGGCCAACTATGGCTACACCTTC. This codes for CASSRSNLLGGANYGYTF.

J is TRBJ2-5 and V is TRBV30, with D uncertain. Trimming shortened V by 4 bases and J by 5 bases, and 8 bases separated the two germline ends. CDR1 and CDR2 (germline): GTSNPN, SVGIG (reference sequence). The CDR3 extends over 11 amino acids. DNA for the CDR3: TGTGCCTGGACACTCCGGGAGACCCAGTACTTC. Translating gives CAWTLRETQYF.

The chain couples TRBV11-2 to TRBJ2-1; 7 bases line up with TRBD2. The CDR3 consists of 15 residues. Germline V CDR1 and CDR2: SGHAT, FQNNGV. Losses at the gene ends were 6 bases for V and 9 bases for J; bases not matched to a gene: 14. Here the CDR3 DNA reads TGTGCCAGCAGGGGTGCCGGGACTATAGGGGCTGAGCAGTTCTTC. Its translation: CASRGAGTIGAEQFF.

V usage is TRBV7-3 and J usage is TRBJ1-2, with 7 bases lining up with TRBD1. This CDR3 spans 16 amino acids. Germline V CDR1 and CDR2: SGHTA, FQGTGA. V trimming: 6 bases; J trimming: 4 bases; junction bases outside the gene matches: 14. CDR3 amino acids: CASSITPGQIFYGYTF. As DNA, the CDR3 is TGTGCCAGCAGTATAACCCCGGGACAGATTTTCTATGGCTACACCTTC.